The 28 T cell receptor beta chains below come from one sample, sequenced in a study of a mutant IDH1 vaccine in newly diagnosed glioma. Time point indicated: week 35, safety follow-up. With topical imiquimod, each dose of the vaccine consisted of 300 ug of mutant IDH1 20-mer peptide. Profiled with immunoSEQ multiplex PCR; TCRdb holds only in-frame clones, not every one. Of around 69,000 clones listed, around 87% are singletons. No antigen is known for these receptors. Source: PBMCs, taken from a glioma patient whose treatment included an IDH1 peptide vaccine. The receptors stem from a man aged 25 to 45 with glioma.

The rearrangement links TRBV28 to TRBJ1-2; D not certain. The CDR3 covers 12 residues. CDR1 and CDR2 from the germline V gene are MDHEN and SYDVKM. The V gene lost 3 bases and the J gene lost 5 bases, with 7 bases spanning the gap. The CDR3 reads CASSLRLYGYTF. In DNA, the CDR3 is TGTGCCAGCAGTTTGAGACTTTATGGCTACACCTTC.

J is TRBJ1-1 and V is TRBV27; the D is unclear. Trimming removed 2 bases at V and 1 base at J, with 8 bases between. Germline V lookup: CDR1 MNHEY, CDR2 SMNVEV (reference sequence). CDR3 length: 14 residues. The CDR3, as DNA: TGTGCCAGCAGTTTAAATTGGGAGAACACTGAAGCTTTCTTT. This encodes CASSLNWENTEAFF.

The CDR3 here is CASREGLSGANVLTF. The CDR3 region has the DNA TGCGCCAGCAGAGAAGGGCTCTCTGGGGCCAACGTCCTGACTTTC. The chain links TRBV5-1 to TRBJ2-6; D gene unclear. V lost 5 bases, J lost 0 bases, and 9 bases lay in between. Germline V gives CDR1 SGHRS, CDR2 YFSETQ. This CDR3 is 15 amino acids long. Combining the CDR3 with reference TRBV5-1 and TRBJ2-6 gives the whole variable domain KAGVTQTPRYLIKTRGQQVTLSCSPISGHRSVSWYQQTPGQGLQFLFEYFSETQRNKGNFPGRFSGRQFSNSRSEMNVSTLELGDSALYLCASREGLSGANVLTFGAGSRLTVL.

Details on this clone: Other DNA sequences from this sample encode an identical CDR3 as well. CDR3: CASSLGTDVGNTEAFF. In nucleotides, the CDR3 is TGTGCCAGCAGCTTAGGGACGGACGTGGGAAACACTGAAGCTTTCTTT. The V and J genes are TRBV7-2 and TRBJ1-1, with D unresolved. The CDR3 sequence is 16 residues long. Deletions cut 1 base from V and 2 bases from J, with 14 bases between. CDR1 is SGHTA and CDR2 is FQGNSA in the germline V gene.

V and J are TRBV28 and TRBJ1-5; 8 bases align to TRBD1. V was pared by 7 bases and J by 6 bases, with 8 bases of the junction left unmatched. This CDR3 contains 14 residues. CDR1 MDHEN and CDR2 SYDVKM come from the germline V gene. In DNA form, the CDR3 reads TGTGCCAGCACCTCCCTCAGGGGGCCTCAGCCCCAGCATTTT. Amino acid sequence: CASTSLRGPQPQHF.

This chain connects TRBV30 to TRBJ2-5; 10 bases are shared with TRBD2. In germline, CDR1 is GTSNPN, CDR2 SVGIG (reference sequence). The CDR3 has 14 amino acids. V gave up 1 base and J gave up 5 bases; unmatched junction bases: 4. DNA of the CDR3: TGTGCCTGGAGTGCTAGCGGGAGATACGAGACCCAGTACTTC. Amino acid sequence: CAWSASGRYETQYF.

The V gene is TRBV28, the J gene TRBJ1-2; 8 bases match TRBD1. V lost 4 bases to trimming and J lost 2 bases; unmatched junction nucleotides: 9. The CDR3 extends over 16 amino acids. Germline assignment: CDR1 MDHEN and CDR2 SYDVKM. The DNA of the CDR3 is TGTGCCAGCAGTTGGGACAGGACAAACTCAAACTATGGCTACACCTTC. Protein product: CASSWDRTNSNYGYTF.

This clone was observed once. V usage is TRBV2 and J usage is TRBJ2-5; 8 bases are shared with TRBD2. The CDR3 sequence is 16 residues long. Germline V gene lookup returns CDR1 SNHLY and CDR2 FYNNEI. The trim removed 8 bases at V and 3 bases at J, leaving 14 bases unmatched. The CDR3 DNA sequence: TGTGCCAGCTCCCCCGGGGGGGGCGACGGCGAAGAGACCCAGTACTTC. Translating it yields CASSPGGGDGEETQYF.

This chain links TRBV2 with TRBJ1-5, with D possibly TRBD1 on 5 matching bases. Germline assignment: CDR1 SNHLY and CDR2 FYNNEI. V was clipped by 11 bases and J by 3 bases, with 14 bases between them. The CDR3 is made up of 13 amino acids. CDR3 sequence reads: CAGKQESNQPQHF. The CDR3 bases are TGTGCCGGAAAACAGGAGTCCAATCAGCCCCAGCATTTT.

The chain joins TRBV18 to TRBJ1-5; TRBD1 is a possible D gene (6 bases). V lost 6 bases and J 2 bases, leaving 20 bases between the germline ends. The germline gives CDR1 KGHSH, CDR2 LQKENI. The CDR3 contains 17 residues. CDR3 region: CASSSDTGRSGNQPQHF. DNA of the CDR3: TGTGCCAGCTCTTCGGACACAGGGAGAAGTGGCAATCAGCCCCAGCATTTT.

This chain links TRBV6-4 with TRBJ1-6; D might be TRBD1 (5 bases). With 5 bases removed from V and 9 bases from J, the gap between germline ends came to 11 bases. CDR1 MRHNA and CDR2 SNTAGT come from the germline V gene. This CDR3 is built from 13 residues. The CDR3 DNA reads TGTGCCAGCAGTACCGTCCAGGGTTCACCCCTCCACTTT. Its translation is CASSTVQGSPLHF.

The rearrangement links TRBV5-1 to TRBJ2-1; 11 nucleotides match TRBD2. Germline assignment: CDR1 SGHRS and CDR2 YFSETQ. The CDR3 covers 19 residues. V was pared by 5 bases and J by 2 bases, with 15 bases of the junction left unmatched. The CDR3 DNA reads TGCGCCAGCAGTGCTTTGGGACTAGCGGAGACATTGGCCTACAATGAGCAGTTCTTC. Its protein is CASSALGLAETLAYNEQFF.

The gene calls are TRBV18 and TRBJ2-5, with D perhaps assigned TRBD1 or TRBD2 (6 bases each). The CDR3 is 14 amino acids. Trimming removed 3 bases from V and 4 bases from J, with 12 bases in between. Germline V gives CDR1 KGHSH, CDR2 LQKENI. CDR3 in DNA: TGTGCCAGCTCACCGAAGGGGGGCGGAGAGACCCAGTACTTC. Residues: CASSPKGGGETQYF.

V and J are TRBV27 and TRBJ2-2, with a possible D match to TRBD2 (6 bases). Germline V CDR1 and CDR2: MNHEY, SMNVEV (reference sequence). The germline V and J ends were trimmed by 2 bases and 2 bases, with 12 bases remaining between them. The CDR3 is 16 amino acids. Here the CDR3 DNA reads TGTGCCAGCAGTTTAGCGCCTGGGACTAACACCGGGGAGCTGTTTTTT. Translating it yields CASSLAPGTNTGELFF.

The chain links TRBV7-2 to TRBJ1-2, with no clear D. V dropped 1 base and J dropped 11 bases, with 8 bases sitting between them. CDR1 SGHTA and CDR2 FQGNSA come from the germline V gene. This CDR3 comprises 11 residues. CDR3 amino acids: CASSLVQEYTF. CDR3 in DNA: TGTGCCAGCAGCTTAGTCCAAGAGTACACCTTC.

In this sample, this clone turned up once. The chain has TRBV14 and TRBJ1-3; unclear D gene. Germline CDR1 SGHDN, CDR2 FVKESK. CDR3 length: 15 amino acids. The V gene lost 4 bases and the J gene lost 3 bases, with 13 bases spanning the gap. The CDR3 nucleotides read TGTGCCAGCAGCCCCCTCTGGTCTCGTGGAAACACCATATATTTT. Protein sequence: CASSPLWSRGNTIYF.

This clone occurred once. The chain carries TRBV19 and TRBJ2-3; D tentatively fits TRBD1 or TRBD2 (6 bases each). Germline V gives CDR1 LNHDA, CDR2 SQIVND (reference sequence). The V end was cut by 3 bases, the J end by 3 bases, with 13 bases between. The CDR3 is made up of 15 amino acids. CDR3 sequence: CASSMAGGGTDTQYF. The CDR3 region has the DNA TGTGCCAGTAGTATGGCCGGAGGGGGGACAGATACGCAGTATTTT.

The V call is TRBV27, the J call TRBJ1-5; D ambiguous. This CDR3 has 13 residues. Trimming cost V 5 bases and J 7 bases, with 12 bases left between them. Germline loops: CDR1 MNHEY, CDR2 SMNVEV (reference sequence). CDR3 bases: TGTGCCAGCAGTCCCCCGGGTGGACAGCCCCAGCATTTT. Amino acids: CASSPPGGQPQHF.

The J gene is TRBJ2-5, the V gene TRBV7-6; 8 nucleotides agree with TRBD1. Per the germline V gene, CDR1 is SGHVS and CDR2 is FNYEAQ. The CDR3 length is 15 residues. Trimming took 5 bases from V and 3 from J; bases not matched to a gene: 8. The CDR3 spells CASSQQQGAEETQYF. The CDR3 DNA reads TGTGCCAGCAGCCAACAGCAGGGGGCCGAAGAGACCCAGTACTTC.

The chain has TRBV5-4 and TRBJ1-5; a weak D match, TRBD1 (5 bases). This CDR3 region has 13 residues. Germline CDR1 reads SGHNT; CDR2 reads YYREEE (reference sequence). Between the trimmed V and J ends, which lost 0 bases and 7 bases, there was a span of 8 bases. The CDR3 loop is CASSLAPGQPQHF. Here the CDR3 DNA reads TGTGCCAGCAGCTTGGCCCCAGGGCAGCCCCAGCATTTT.

This sequence joins TRBV11-3 and TRBJ2-2, with a tentative D call TRBD2 (7 bases). The V and J ends lost 5 bases and 4 bases respectively, with 14 bases between them. This CDR3 region has 15 residues. The germline gives CDR1 SGHNT, CDR2 YENEEA. DNA of the CDR3: TGTGCCAGCAGCGAAGAAGGGGGGGCCACCGGGGAGCTGTTTTTT. Residues: CASSEEGGATGELFF. The variable domain in full, with the rest retrieved from reference TRBV11-3 and TRBJ2-2, is EAGVVQSPRYKIIEKKQPVAFWCNPISGHNTLYWYLQNLGQGPELLIRYENEEAVDDSQLPKDRFSAERLKGVDSTLKIQPAELGDSAVYLCASSEEGGATGELFFGEGSRLTVL.

The rearrangement joins TRBV18 to TRBJ1-2; D unclear. CDR1 is KGHSH and CDR2 is LQKENI in the germline V gene. The CDR3 contains 14 residues. Trimming took off 0 bases at V and 4 bases at J, with 9 bases between the two ends. The CDR3: CASSPPSVFYGYTF. As DNA, the CDR3 is TGTGCCAGCTCACCACCTTCAGTTTTCTATGGCTACACCTTC.

This rearrangement joins TRBV29-1 to TRBJ1-2; 9 nucleotides agree with TRBD1. The germline V gene encodes CDR1 SQVTM and CDR2 ANQGSEA. Germline trimming cut 4 bases from V and 4 bases from J; bases unmatched to any gene: 10. The CDR3 is 15 amino acids. CDR3 coding DNA: TGCAGCGTTGGGGGACCGGGACAGGGCCGCTATGGCTACACCTTC. It specifies CSVGGPGQGRYGYTF.

In this sample, this clone turned up once. The rearrangement uses TRBV4-1 and TRBJ1-6; D is undetermined. V was clipped by 1 base and J by 9 bases, with 7 bases between them. The germline V gene encodes CDR1 MGHRA and CDR2 YSYEKL. This CDR3 has 13 amino acids. The DNA of the CDR3 is TGCGCCAGCAGCCAAGTTAGCGGTTCACCCCTCCACTTT. This encodes CASSQVSGSPLHF.

The V gene is TRBV4-2, the J gene TRBJ1-4, with no clear D. This CDR3 is built from 16 residues. Trimming stripped 1 base from V and 7 bases from J, with 16 bases between. Germline CDR1 reads LGHNA; CDR2 reads YNFKEQ. The CDR3 sequence: CASSQGIMGVGEKLFF. The CDR3 nucleotides read TGTGCCAGCAGCCAAGGGATTATGGGTGTGGGTGAAAAACTGTTTTTT.

The rearrangement links TRBV18 to TRBJ2-1; 8 positions match TRBD2. Trimming cost V 3 bases and J 9 bases; bases outside gene matches: 10. CDR1 and CDR2 (germline): KGHSH, LQKENI. This CDR3 is built from 15 residues. The CDR3 protein is CASSPPGGRGGEQFF. DNA of the CDR3: TGTGCCAGCTCACCCCCGGGAGGGCGTGGGGGTGAGCAGTTCTTC.

The V call is TRBV7-2, the J call TRBJ1-6; D call uncertain. V dropped 5 bases and J dropped 7 bases, with 12 bases sitting between them. This CDR3 contains 14 residues. In germline, CDR1 is SGHTA, CDR2 FQGNSA. CDR3 amino acids: CASSLNTGNSPLHF. CDR3 sequence (DNA): TGTGCCAGCAGCCTTAATACCGGGAATTCACCCCTCCACTTT.

The genes are TRBV13 and TRBJ2-5, with 11 nucleotides matching TRBD1. V dropped 1 base and J dropped 3; count of bases not matched to a gene: 7. The CDR3 is 17 amino acids. The germline V gene encodes CDR1 PRHDT and CDR2 FYEKMQ (reference sequence). The CDR3 sequence is CASSLERTGGFEETQYF. CDR3 DNA sequence: TGTGCCAGCAGCTTAGAGCGGACAGGGGGCTTTGAAGAGACCCAGTACTTC.